Included here is one TCR beta chain sequence, with context. Its antigen is unidentified. Time point reported: week 23, last vaccination. A 20-mer mutant IDH1 peptide at 300 ug was injected subcutaneously with topical imiquimod. The record originates from a study of a mutant IDH1 vaccine in newly diagnosed glioma. For the study at large: A roughly 60% male, approximately 38% female split and a mean age of approximately 38 years characterized treated patients. Patients' prior therapy spanned radiotherapy, temozolomide, or both; most underwent both.

Measured with immunoSEQ multiplex PCR; TCRdb has only the in-frame clones, and not every one. This table holds about 81,000 clones, 85% found once. The V and J ends lost 4 bases and 0 bases respectively, with 16 bases between them. Germline CDR1 and CDR2: SGHDN and FVKESK. CDR3 length: 16 residues. The sequences come from PBMCs, collected from a glioma patient whose treatment included an IDH1 peptide vaccine. This TCR was sampled from a man aged 30 to 45 with glioma. Some clones in this sample may be carry-over from other donors' samples. The gene calls are TRBV14 and TRBJ2-7; D remains unclear. The CDR3 coding sequence is TGTGCCAGCAGCCCCAACCGGGCGGCCAACTCCTACGAGCAGTACTTC. Protein product: CASSPNRAANSYEQYF.